This entry describes one TCR beta chain. Alongside a J-beta primer mix, a sample-barcoded 5' primer served in a second PCR lasting roughly 6 to 11 cycles. MiXCR, run by TCRdb on the 5' RACE reads, gives a single entry per CDR3 protein. The table records 350,000 to 450,000 distinct CDR3 sequences, about 49% of them present only once. The data were obtained in a study of blood T cells in healthy people across ages. CDR3 length equals 15 residues. The trim removed 6 bases at V and 9 bases at J, leaving 7 bases unmatched. V usage is TRBV12-3 or TRBV12-4 and J usage is TRBJ1-6; 11 nucleotides align to TRBD1. This sequence originates from a man in his fifties or sixties in good health. Input material: blood. The CDR3 DNA is TGTGCCAGCAGCACCACCGGGACAGGGGGTTCACCCCTCCACTTT. This codes for CASSTTGTGGSPLHF.